Described below is a single TCR beta chain sequence and its context. The antigen remains unidentified. The CDR3 has 15 amino acids. The ends lost 7 bases at V and 0 bases at J; junction bases unmatched: 7. From germline, CDR1 is SNHLY and CDR2 FYNNEI. Here immunoSEQ multiplex PCR was the method, and the copy in TCRdb shows in-frame clones only, minus some. Among more than 150,000 clones listed, 90% were seen once. These data belong to a study of T cell responses to AZD1222 COVID-19 vaccine. Whole-study results and caveats: The study found Spike-specific TCR breadth and depth rose after two AZD1222 doses. The donor cohort was predominantly white British with a female majority, and clonal diversity may have been underestimated.

The V call is TRBV2, the J call TRBJ2-3, with 7 nucleotides matching TRBD1. The receptor was derived from an adult in good health. This specimen was peripheral blood, taken on day 0 of AZD1222 vaccination. CDR3 sequence: CASMGQQGSTDTQYF. The CDR3 nucleotides read TGTGCCAGCATGGGTCAACAGGGGAGCACAGATACGCAGTATTTT.